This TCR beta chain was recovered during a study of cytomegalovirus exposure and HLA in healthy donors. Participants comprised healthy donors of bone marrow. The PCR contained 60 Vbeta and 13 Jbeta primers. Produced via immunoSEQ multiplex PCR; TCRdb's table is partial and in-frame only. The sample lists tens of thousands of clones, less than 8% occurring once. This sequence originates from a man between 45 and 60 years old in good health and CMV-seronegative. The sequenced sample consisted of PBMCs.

The DNA of the CDR3 is TGTGCCTGGGCGCCGGGAGGACCCTACGAGCAGTACTTC. The encoded protein is CAWAPGGPYEQYF. V and J are TRBV30 and TRBJ2-7, with 7 bases lining up with TRBD2. CDR3 size: 13 residues. CDR1 is GTSNPN and CDR2 is SVGIG in the germline V gene (reference sequence). V shed 5 bases and J 2 bases; nucleotides not matched to a gene: 6.